What follows are 22 T cell receptor beta chains derived from one specimen sequenced in a study of cytomegalovirus exposure and HLA in healthy donors. PCR involved 60 Vbeta and 13 Jbeta primers. Repertoires were generated with immunoSEQ multiplex PCR, while TCRdb's copy carries only in-frame clones and drops some. The table shows about 120,000 clones, with over 70% occurring only once. Sequencing used PBMCs. Receptors originate from a female donor in good health and CMV-seropositive.

The J gene is TRBJ1-2, the V gene TRBV2; TRBD1 is a possible D gene (6 bases). Trimming stripped 2 bases from V and 2 bases from J, with 6 bases between. The CDR3 length is 13 residues. Germline CDR1 SNHLY, CDR2 FYNNEI. The CDR3 sequence is CASSETGNYGYTF. The CDR3 nucleotides are TGTGCCAGCAGTGAAACAGGGAACTATGGCTACACCTTC.

The gene calls are TRBV2 and TRBJ1-1; D not resolved. Trimming removed 5 bases from V and 0 bases from J, with 13 bases in between. This CDR3 region has 15 residues. In germline, CDR1 is SNHLY, CDR2 FYNNEI. CDR3 in DNA: TGTGCCAGCAGTCTAACTAGGAACATGAACACTGAAGCTTTCTTT. As protein: CASSLTRNMNTEAFF.

The chain uses TRBV2 and TRBJ2-7, with a weak D call TRBD1 (6 bases). CDR3 length: 12 amino acids. CDR1 is SNHLY, CDR2 FYNNEI, per germline. The germline V and J ends were trimmed by 4 bases and 3 bases, with 7 bases remaining between them. CDR3 nucleotide sequence: TGTGCCAGCAGTGTACAGGGCTACGAGCAGTACTTC. Its protein is CASSVQGYEQYF.

V gene TRBV4-1 combines with J gene TRBJ1-2; 7 nucleotides align to TRBD1. The trim removed 6 bases at V and 12 bases at J, leaving 19 bases unmatched. The germline CDR1 and CDR2 sequences are MGHRA and YSYEKL. The CDR3 is made up of 15 amino acids. In DNA, the CDR3 is TGCGCCAGCAGTCACCTTGAGACAGGGATATTCGGCAACACCTTC. Translation gives CASSHLETGIFGNTF.

The CDR3 nucleotides are TGTGCCAGTAGTATTACTCAGGGGGTTAATTCGTTCACTGAAGCTTTCTTT. This translates into CASSITQGVNSFTEAFF. The rearrangement links TRBV19 to TRBJ1-1, with 7 bases fitting TRBD1. The CDR3 spans 17 residues. CDR1 and CDR2 (germline): LNHDA, SQIVND (reference sequence). With V trimmed by 3 bases and J by 4 bases, 14 bases remained unmatched.

The genes are TRBV9 and TRBJ1-2; TRBD1 matches 7 bases. The germline CDR1 and CDR2 sequences are SGDLS and YYNGEE. V lost 3 bases, J lost 7 bases, and 6 bases stayed unmatched. CDR3 size: 13 residues. The CDR3 is CASSAPGGAGYTF. CDR3 nucleotide sequence: TGTGCCAGCAGCGCCCCAGGGGGTGCTGGCTACACCTTC.

The gene calls are TRBV6-5 and TRBJ1-2; tentative D call: TRBD1 (6 bases). The V end was cut by 6 bases, the J end by 4 bases, with 18 bases between. CDR1 and CDR2 from the germline V gene are MNHEY and SVGAGI. There are 15 residues in the CDR3. The CDR3: CASRSTHTGTYGYTF. The CDR3 DNA follows: TGTGCCAGCAGGTCTACGCATACAGGGACCTATGGCTACACCTTC.

The chain carries TRBV7-9 and TRBJ1-6; 10 bases fit TRBD1. Unmatched junction bases numbered 7, after V lost 2 bases and J lost 0 bases. Germline CDR1 and CDR2: SEHNR and FQNEAQ (reference sequence). The CDR3 is 19 amino acids. The chain's CDR3 is CASSLLGTGASSYNSPLHF. The CDR3 DNA sequence: TGTGCCAGCAGCTTACTCGGGACAGGGGCGAGCTCCTATAATTCACCCCTCCACTTT.

A remark on this clone: One end of the junction fails to match germline, which may point to a read error. The genes are TRBV30 and TRBJ1-3; a weak D match, TRBD1 (6 bases). CDR1 is GTSNPN, CDR2 SVGIG, per germline (reference sequence). CDR3 length: 11 amino acids. CDR3 bases: TGTGCCTGGAGTGTTGTTGGGGGACACATTTTT. Translation gives CAWSVVGGHIF.

The chain combines TRBV2 with TRBJ1-5; D is unresolved. Germline loops: CDR1 SNHLY, CDR2 FYNNEI. The V and J ends lost 9 bases and 2 bases respectively, with 14 bases between them. The CDR3 is 14 amino acids. CDR3 region: CASGRVLGNQPQHF. In DNA, the CDR3 is TGTGCCAGTGGGAGAGTATTGGGCAATCAGCCCCAGCATTTT.

The chain's CDR3 is CASGLGGANTGELFF. CDR3 bases: TGTGCTAGTGGTTTGGGAGGTGCGAACACCGGGGAGCTGTTTTTT. The chain has TRBV12-5 and TRBJ2-2, with D unresolved. Germline V gene lookup returns CDR1 LGHNT and CDR2 FRNRAP. Deletions cut 1 base from V and 0 bases from J, with 6 bases between. CDR3 length: 15 amino acids.

The chain joins TRBV5-1 to TRBJ2-2, with no clear D. The germline V gene encodes CDR1 SGHRS and CDR2 YFSETQ. Trimming shortened V by 1 base and J by 6 bases, and 7 bases separated the two germline ends. This CDR3 region has 13 residues. The CDR3 loop is CASSLPSPGELFF. CDR3 DNA sequence: TGCGCCAGCAGCTTGCCCAGTCCCGGGGAGCTGTTTTTT.

The rearrangement uses TRBV2 and TRBJ2-1, with no clear D. CDR1 and CDR2 (germline): SNHLY, FYNNEI. The CDR3 spans 13 residues. V lost 0 bases and J 13 bases, leaving 13 bases between the germline ends. CDR3 protein: CASSEALQASQFF. The CDR3 nucleotides read TGTGCCAGCAGTGAAGCGCTTCAGGCATCCCAGTTCTTC. The full variable domain, with the rest looked up from reference TRBV2 and TRBJ2-1, is EPEVTQTPSHQVTQMGQEVILRCVPISNHLYFYWYRQILGQKVEFLVSFYNNEISEKSEIFDDQFSVERPDGSNFTLKIRSTKLEDSAMYFCASSEALQASQFFGPGTRLTVL.

Regarding this clone: Relative to the germline gene, one junction end is altered; a read error may explain this. The sample carries other DNA sequences with the same CDR3. This chain links TRBV7-9 with TRBJ1-1, with D possibly matching TRBD1 (5 bases). This CDR3 region has 12 residues. Per the germline V gene, CDR1 is SEHNR and CDR2 is FQNEAQ (reference sequence). The CDR3 nucleotides read TGTTCCAGCAGCTCCGGGGGCACTGAAGCTTTCTTT. Protein product: CSSSSGGTEAFF.

This chain uses TRBV5-1 with TRBJ1-1; D possibly corresponds to TRBD1 (5 bases). Germline V lookup: CDR1 SGHRS, CDR2 YFSETQ. Trimming pared 7 bases from V and 1 base from J, leaving 14 bases between. This CDR3 has 14 residues. The CDR3 bases are TGCGCCAGCGGGACTGACAGCACGAACACTGAAGCTTTCTTT. Translating it yields CASGTDSTNTEAFF.

This clone has only one observation. The V call is TRBV5-1, the J call TRBJ2-1; D is unresolved. The CDR3 consists of 15 residues. Germline V lookup: CDR1 SGHRS, CDR2 YFSETQ. Trimming took 0 bases from V and 4 from J, leaving 11 bases between them. In DNA form, the CDR3 reads TGCGCCAGCAGCTTGGTTTCCGGAGCGTACAATGAGCAGTTCTTC. As protein: CASSLVSGAYNEQFF.

The chain joins TRBV28 to TRBJ2-7, with D maybe TRBD2 (6 bases). V lost 3 bases to trimming and J lost 1 base, with 10 bases between them. Germline lookup yields CDR1 MDHEN and CDR2 SYDVKM. The CDR3 sequence is 14 residues long. The CDR3 bases are TGTGCCAGCAGTTTGGCGGGGAGGTCCTACGAGCAGTACTTC. Translation: CASSLAGRSYEQYF.

This chain links TRBV4-2 with TRBJ1-5; D may be TRBD1 (6 bases). V was pared by 5 bases and J by 3 bases, with 14 bases between. The germline V gene has CDR1 LGHNA and CDR2 YNFKEQ. The CDR3 is 15 residues long. CDR3 in DNA: TGTGCCAGCAGCGAGGGGGACATAATCAATCAGCCCCAGCATTTT. Translation: CASSEGDIINQPQHF.

The chain is built from TRBV9 and TRBJ1-2; no definite D call. This CDR3 is built from 12 residues. V lost 0 bases to trimming and J lost 7 bases, with 7 bases between them. The V gene's germline CDR1 is SGDLS and CDR2 YYNGEE. The CDR3 here is CASSVASSGYTF. CDR3 sequence (DNA): TGTGCCAGCAGCGTAGCTTCGAGTGGCTACACCTTC. Looking up the rest from reference TRBV9 and TRBJ1-2 gives the full variable domain: DSGVTQTPKHLITATGQRVTLRCSPRSGDLSVYWYQQSLDQGLQFLIQYYNGEERAKGNILERFSAQQFPDLHSELNLSSLELGDSALYFCASSVASSGYTFGSGTRLTVV.

The V gene is TRBV9, the J gene TRBJ2-7, with a tentative D call TRBD2 (6 bases). Trimming shortened V by 0 bases and J by 5 bases, and 6 bases separated the two germline ends. This CDR3 is 12 amino acids long. Germline CDR1 reads SGDLS; CDR2 reads YYNGEE. The CDR3 here is CASSVAGDEQYF. CDR3 DNA: TGTGCCAGCAGCGTAGCGGGGGACGAGCAGTACTTC.

This clone was seen more than once but under ten times. The chain has TRBV28 and TRBJ1-5; tentatively, D is TRBD1 (6 bases). V lost 10 bases and J lost 6, with 13 bases in between. CDR1 is MDHEN and CDR2 is SYDVKM in the germline V gene. CDR3 length: 12 amino acids. CDR3 in amino acids: CAITTGIQPQHF. The CDR3 nucleotides are TGTGCCATTACAACAGGGATTCAGCCCCAGCATTTT.

The chain recombines TRBV9 with TRBJ1-2; no definite D call. The ends were cut back, 0 bases at V and 0 bases at J, with 6 bases in the middle. CDR3 size: 14 residues. The germline gives CDR1 SGDLS, CDR2 YYNGEE. The CDR3 DNA reads as TGTGCCAGCAGCGTAGCTTCTACTAACTATGGCTACACCTTC. It specifies CASSVASTNYGYTF.